The 3 T cell receptor beta chains reported below all come from one sample, sequenced in a study of tumor and adjacent non-tumor tissue in lung cancer. No cell sorting was done before RNA was extracted from the tissue. Distant lung tissue was collected more than 3 cm away from the tumor edge. Three rounds of nested PCR, following a modified ARM-PCR protocol, produced the TCRbeta library. In TCRdb, the multiplex PCR reads were re-called with MiXCR into one record per CDR3 protein. Here the sample spans 70,000 to 90,000 distinct CDR3 sequences, less than 75% being singletons. The source material was distant non-tumor lung tissue. These receptors all come from a woman aged 50 to 60 with non-small cell lung cancer.

Note on this clonotype: As the CDR3 is not closed by the conserved phenylalanine or tryptophan, this likely results from a read error. V usage is TRBV7-8 and J usage is TRBJ1-4, with TRBD1 identical over 9 bases. The germline V gene has CDR1 SGHVS and CDR2 FQNEAQ. Germline trimming cut 0 bases from V and 4 bases from J; bases unmatched to any gene: 3. CDR3 length: 16 residues. CDR3 in DNA: TGTGCCAGCAGCTTAGCTTTGGGACAGGGTAATGAAAAACTGTTTCTT. Its protein product is CASSLALGQGNEKLFL.

This clonotype occurred many times. This chain joins TRBV4-3 and TRBJ2-2; D not resolved. Trimming removed 1 base from V and 5 bases from J, with 8 bases in between. Germline V CDR1 and CDR2: LGHNA, YSLEER. This CDR3 comprises 14 residues. CDR3 sequence (DNA): TGCGCCAGCAGCCAAGGGAAGGGTACCGGGGAGCTGTTTTTT. Translated, it gives CASSQGKGTGELFF.

To note about this clonotype: A much bigger clone sits one base away, suggesting this may be a read error. V is TRBV12-3 or TRBV12-4 and J is TRBJ1-6; D not resolved. V dropped 6 bases and J dropped 13 bases, with 4 bases sitting between them. The CDR3 length is 9 residues. The CDR3 sequence: CASRPPLHF. CDR3 nucleotide sequence: TGTGCCAGCAGACCCCCCCTCCACTTT.